One and the same sample provided the 25 T cell receptor beta chains below, sequenced in a study of T cell changes during pregnancy in multiple sclerosis. TCRdb's copy holds only in-frame clones and misses some; the assay was immunoSEQ multiplex PCR. The table has some 120,000 clones, approximately 95% seen once. This material consisted of peripheral blood, taken before pregnancy. Source of these receptors: a female donor with multiple sclerosis, enrolled in a pregnancy study.

V is TRBV7-2 and J is TRBJ2-4, with 12 bases identical to TRBD2. Looked up from germline, CDR1 is SGHTA and CDR2 is FQGNSA. The junction had 4 bases not matched to a gene; V was cut back by 3 bases and J by 4 bases. The CDR3 covers 16 residues. The DNA of the CDR3 is TGTGCCAGCAGCTTTCCTAGCGGGGGGGCGAAAAACATTCAGTACTTC. This encodes CASSFPSGGAKNIQYF.

This clone was seen a handful of times. V and J are TRBV30 and TRBJ1-2, with a tentative D call TRBD1 (5 bases). Germline CDR1 and CDR2: GTSNPN and SVGIG (reference sequence). V dropped 1 base and J dropped 2 bases, with 11 bases sitting between them. This CDR3 spans 14 amino acids. The DNA of the CDR3 is TGTGCCTGGAGTGGGGGCCGGGGGAACTATGGCTACACCTTC. Its protein is CAWSGGRGNYGYTF.

The chain combines TRBV9 with TRBJ2-2; D is ambiguous. V was pared by 3 bases and J by 4 bases, with 16 bases between. CDR1 and CDR2 from the germline V gene are SGDLS and YYNGEE. This CDR3 is built from 16 residues. Here the CDR3 reads CASSALPTSPTGELFF. The CDR3 region has the DNA TGTGCCAGCAGCGCGCTTCCTACCTCCCCCACCGGGGAGCTGTTTTTT.

The chain is built from TRBV1 and TRBJ2-7; the table's TRBD2 call for D was not verified on the DNA. TRBV1 is tagged as a pseudogene. The CDR3 is 16 residues long. The CDR3 DNA follows: TGCACCAGCATCAAAGGGTGGCGGGATCACTCCTACGAGCAGTACTTC. This translates into CTSIKGWRDHSYEQYF.

This chain joins TRBV27 and TRBJ2-5; perhaps TRBD2 as D (6 bases). Trimming removed 5 bases from V and 2 bases from J, with 18 bases in between. The length of the CDR3 is 16 residues. Germline-derived CDR1 and CDR2 are MNHEY and SMNVEV (reference sequence). The CDR3 DNA reads TGTGCCAGCAGTCCCGGGGGTGGGAGTCGACAAGAGACCCAGTACTTC. Its translation is CASSPGGGSRQETQYF.

The rearrangement links TRBV10-3 to TRBJ1-5, with D possibly TRBD1 on 5 matching bases. The CDR3 is made up of 16 amino acids. The germline V gene has CDR1 ENHRY and CDR2 SYGVKD. Deletions cut 4 bases from V and 5 bases from J, with 18 bases between. The CDR3 region is CAISVGGKGRDQPQHF. The DNA for the CDR3 is TGTGCCATCAGTGTTGGGGGGAAGGGGAGGGATCAGCCCCAGCATTTT.

The chain recombines TRBV5-1 with TRBJ1-3; TRBD1 matches 10 bases. From germline, CDR1 is SGHRS and CDR2 YFSETQ. V dropped 2 bases and J dropped 2; count of bases not matched to a gene: 4. The CDR3 totals 16 residues. The CDR3 here is CASSFWTGGAGNTIYF. DNA for the CDR3: TGCGCCAGCAGCTTCTGGACAGGGGGGGCTGGAAACACCATATATTTT.

This sequence joins TRBV5-4 and TRBJ1-1; D perhaps matches TRBD1 (6 bases). The germline V gene encodes CDR1 SGHNT and CDR2 YYREEE (reference sequence). This CDR3 has 15 residues. Trimming took off 4 bases at V and 0 bases at J, with 13 bases between the two ends. The DNA for the CDR3 is TGTGCCAGCAGCACTCCGACAGGTTTGAACACTGAAGCTTTCTTT. Translating gives CASSTPTGLNTEAFF. Variable domain in full (rest from reference TRBV5-4 and TRBJ1-1): ETGVTQSPTHLIKTRGQQVTLRCSSQSGHNTVSWYQQALGQGPQFIFQYYREEENGRGNFPPRFSGLQFPNYSSELNVNALELDDSALYLCASSTPTGLNTEAFFGQGTRLTVV.

The chain has TRBV28 and TRBJ2-3; 8 bases fit TRBD2. V lost 5 bases, J lost 1 base, and 11 bases stayed unmatched. Germline CDR1 reads MDHEN; CDR2 reads SYDVKM. The CDR3 has 17 residues. CDR3 loop: CASSPLTLAGRTDTQYF. The CDR3 bases are TGTGCCAGCAGTCCACTTACTCTAGCGGGCCGCACAGATACGCAGTATTTT.

The rearrangement uses TRBV7-3 and TRBJ1-1, with D possibly being TRBD1 (6 bases). CDR3 length: 18 residues. Trimming cost V 1 base and J 1 base, with 19 bases left between them. CDR1 is SGHTA and CDR2 is FQGTGA in the germline V gene. The CDR3 region is CASSLSGSGDRKNTEAFF. The CDR3 DNA is TGTGCCAGCAGCTTAAGTGGGTCGGGTGACAGGAAGAACACTGAAGCTTTCTTT.

The chain combines TRBV29-1 with TRBJ1-2; 7 nucleotides line up with TRBD1. V dropped 4 bases and J dropped 6; count of bases not matched to a gene: 8. The CDR3 is 13 amino acids. Germline assignment: CDR1 SQVTM and CDR2 ANQGSEA. The CDR3: CSVGDRSTDGYTF. CDR3 DNA sequence: TGCAGCGTTGGGGACAGATCCACGGATGGCTACACCTTC.

J is TRBJ1-2 and V is TRBV27; weak D call: TRBD1 (5 bases). Germline V gives CDR1 MNHEY, CDR2 SMNVEV (reference sequence). The CDR3 length is 13 residues. V shed 2 bases and J shed 2 bases, with 6 bases lying between them. The CDR3, as DNA: TGTGCCAGCAGTTTAAGACAGAACTATGGCTACACCTTC. Its protein product is CASSLRQNYGYTF.

This chain uses TRBV6-5 with TRBJ2-7; TRBD1 matches 7 bases. The trim removed 6 bases at V and 2 bases at J, leaving 7 bases unmatched. CDR1 and CDR2 from the germline V gene are MNHEY and SVGAGI. This CDR3 has 14 residues. The CDR3 is CASSHGQVAYEQYF. In DNA, the CDR3 is TGTGCCAGCAGCCACGGACAGGTCGCCTACGAGCAGTACTTC.

The chain is built from TRBV11-2 and TRBJ2-3; maybe TRBD1 (7 bases). Trimming cost V 5 bases and J 1 base, with 16 bases left between them. CDR1 and CDR2 from the germline V gene are SGHAT and FQNNGV. The CDR3 sequence is 16 residues long. The CDR3 region is CASSKDRPGGTDTQYF. In DNA, the CDR3 is TGTGCCAGCAGCAAGGACAGGCCGGGAGGCACAGATACGCAGTATTTT.

The chain recombines TRBV30 with TRBJ1-2; D is undetermined. This CDR3 is 13 amino acids long. The germline CDR1 and CDR2 sequences are GTSNPN and SVGIG (reference sequence). V was clipped by 4 bases and J by 2 bases, with 11 bases between them. CDR3 protein: CAWNLNPNYGYTF. CDR3 DNA sequence: TGTGCCTGGAACCTAAACCCCAACTATGGCTACACCTTC.

The V call is TRBV13, the J call TRBJ2-7; D is perhaps TRBD1 (6 bases). The ends were cut back, 5 bases at V and 2 bases at J, with 10 bases in the middle. CDR3 length: 13 residues. Germline V lookup: CDR1 PRHDT, CDR2 FYEKMQ (reference sequence). CDR3 bases: TGTGCCAGCAGCCCGGACAGAGCCTACGAGCAGTACTTC. Translated: CASSPDRAYEQYF.

The CDR3 DNA reads as TGTGCCAGCAGCCAAGGACTAGCGGGAGTTGGAGTCACCGGGGAGCTGTTTTTT. It translates to CASSQGLAGVGVTGELFF. V is TRBV4-2 and J is TRBJ2-2, with TRBD2 identical over 12 bases. Germline assignment: CDR1 LGHNA and CDR2 YNFKEQ. The V segment lost 1 base and the J segment 4 bases; nucleotides outside the gene matches: 7. The CDR3 runs to 18 residues.

The chain carries TRBV5-4 and TRBJ2-5; D is undetermined. The V end was cut by 1 base, the J end by 5 bases, with 12 bases between. From germline, CDR1 is SGHNT and CDR2 YYREEE (reference sequence). CDR3 length: 14 residues. The CDR3 DNA is TGTGCCAGCAGCTTGAGAGGCTCAAGCGAGACCCAGTACTTC. Amino acids: CASSLRGSSETQYF.

The rearrangement links TRBV5-5 to TRBJ2-4, with a possible D match to TRBD2 (6 bases). The V end lost 0 bases, the J end lost 8 bases, and 9 bases lay between the germline ends. The germline CDR1 and CDR2 sequences are SGHKS and YYEKEE (reference sequence). The CDR3 contains 13 residues. The CDR3 nucleotides are TGTGCCAGCAGCTTGGGATGGGGGGACATTCAGTACTTC. Encoded protein: CASSLGWGDIQYF.

The chain is built from TRBV19 and TRBJ2-1, with TRBD2 matching over 14 bases. The trim removed 1 base at V and 9 bases at J, leaving 5 bases unmatched. Germline loops: CDR1 LNHDA, CDR2 SQIVND (reference sequence). The CDR3 is 16 residues long. CDR3 DNA sequence: TGTGCCAGTAGTATAGTGGGGACTAGCGGGAGATCTGAGCAGTTCTTC. Protein product: CASSIVGTSGRSEQFF.

The chain carries TRBV9 and TRBJ2-3, with 10 bases identical to TRBD2. The CDR3 contains 17 residues. The junction had 12 bases not matched to a gene; V was cut back by 3 bases and J by 5 bases. The V gene's germline CDR1 is SGDLS and CDR2 YYNGEE. The CDR3 loop reads CASSGSGGPLAGDTQYF. The CDR3 nucleotides read TGTGCCAGCAGCGGTAGCGGGGGGCCCCTCGCCGGAGATACGCAGTATTTT.

The chain combines TRBV10-3 with TRBJ2-2; TRBD2 agrees at 12 bases. Germline V CDR1 and CDR2: ENHRY, SYGVKD. The CDR3 is 15 amino acids. J lost 2 bases, V lost 10 bases, and 5 bases had no gene match. CDR3 region: CATLAGGPNTGELFF. CDR3 DNA sequence: TGTGCCACCCTAGCGGGAGGGCCAAACACCGGGGAGCTGTTTTTT.

CDR3 nucleotides: TGTGCCAGCAACATCTTCCGGGATGACCCTATTTGGGGCTCCTACAATGAGCAGTTCTTC. Protein product: CASNIFRDDPIWGSYNEQFF. J is TRBJ2-1 and V is TRBV21-1; whether TRBD2, the table's D call, matches the DNA was not checked. TRBV21-1 is a pseudogene. CDR3 length equals 20 residues.

The rearrangement links TRBV19 to TRBJ1-4; TRBD1 matches 10 bases. Trimming removed 5 bases from V and 7 bases from J; junction bases left unmatched: 10. The germline gives CDR1 LNHDA, CDR2 SQIVND (reference sequence). CDR3 length: 16 residues. The CDR3 here is CASSLTGGGSSEKLFF. The CDR3 bases are TGTGCCAGTAGTTTGACAGGGGGCGGCTCGTCTGAAAAACTGTTTTTT.

J is TRBJ2-6 and V is TRBV7-3; a weak D match, TRBD1 (5 bases). In germline, CDR1 is SGHTA, CDR2 FQGTGA. V gave up 0 bases and J gave up 0 bases, with 9 bases separating them. This CDR3 is 17 amino acids long. CDR3: CASSLTGARSGANVLTF. The CDR3 DNA reads as TGTGCCAGCAGCTTAACAGGGGCCCGCTCTGGGGCCAACGTCCTGACTTTC.